Presented here are 16 T cell receptor beta chains from one specimen sequenced in a study of T cells in Graves' hyperthyroidism and ophthalmopathy. Using RNA transcripts as the source, TCR beta CDR3 regions were amplified. Initially, a first-round RT-PCR of the TCR CDR3 employed the HTBI primer set. TCRdb passed the multiplex PCR reads through MiXCR, listing each CDR3 protein once. The sample includes 350,000 or so distinct CDR3 sequences, roughly 17% of them seen just once. The sample was blood. These receptors all come from a woman aged 25 to 45 with Graves' hyperthyroidism that later progressed to Graves' ophthalmopathy.

The chain has TRBV19 and TRBJ1-4, with D tentatively TRBD1 (6 bases). Per the germline V gene, CDR1 is LNHDA and CDR2 is SQIVND (reference sequence). The CDR3 is made up of 14 amino acids. Trimming stripped 3 bases from V and 8 bases from J, with 13 bases between. The CDR3 DNA sequence: TGTGCCAGTAGTATTTTCCGGGGGGCGGAAAAACTGTTTTTT. This codes for CASSIFRGAEKLFF.

The rearrangement uses TRBV2 and TRBJ2-1; no definite D call. This CDR3 is built from 12 residues. Deletions cut 3 bases from V and 6 bases from J, with 6 bases between. Germline loops: CDR1 SNHLY, CDR2 FYNNEI. Written as DNA, the CDR3 is TGTGCCAGCAGTGAGTCGTTCAATGAGCAGTTCTTC. It codes for CASSESFNEQFF.

The genes are TRBV12-3 or TRBV12-4 and TRBJ1-6; 8 bases line up with TRBD1. The CDR3 has 14 residues. V shed 6 bases and J 8 bases; nucleotides not matched to a gene: 6. The CDR3: CASSRTGRDSPLHF. DNA of the CDR3: TGTGCCAGCAGCCGGACAGGGAGGGATTCACCCCTCCACTTT.

The chain combines TRBV6-1 with TRBJ1-5, with a possible D match to TRBD1 (5 bases). The germline gives CDR1 MNHNS, CDR2 SASEGT. This CDR3 is built from 15 residues. V lost 6 bases and J lost 1, with 13 bases in between. The CDR3 nucleotides are TGTGCCAGCAGAGCCAGGGTCGTGAGCAATCAGCCCCAGCATTTT. It is translated as CASRARVVSNQPQHF.

This clonotype was recorded many times. The V and J genes are TRBV3-1 and TRBJ1-1; 8 bases are a match to TRBD1. V shed 4 bases, J shed 5 bases, and the junction held 6 bases outside the gene matches. This CDR3 has 14 amino acids. The germline CDR1 and CDR2 sequences are LGHDT and YNNKEL (reference sequence). The DNA of the CDR3 is TGTGCCAGCAGCCCCTTTACAGGGGGTACTGAAGCTTTCTTT. It translates to CASSPFTGGTEAFF. Complete variable domain (other parts from reference TRBV3-1 and TRBJ1-1): DTAVSQTPKYLVTQMGNDKSIKCEQNLGHDTMYWYKQDSKKFLKIMFSYNNKELIINETVPNRFSPKSPDKAHLNLHINSLELGDSAVYFCASSPFTGGTEAFFGQGTRLTVV.

V is TRBV29-1 and J is TRBJ2-2; tentative D call: TRBD2 (5 bases). V was shortened by 6 bases and J by 0 bases, with 20 bases between the two germline ends. CDR1 is SQVTM, CDR2 ANQGSEA, per germline. The CDR3 length is 17 residues. In DNA form, the CDR3 reads TGCAGCGTAGAGGACCCGGATAGCGAAACGAACACCGGGGAGCTGTTTTTT. Translation: CSVEDPDSETNTGELFF.

This clonotype has ten or more counts. The CDR3 sequence: CASSKQRQGATEAFF. The CDR3 DNA reads as TGTGCCAGTAGTAAGCAACGGCAGGGGGCCACTGAAGCTTTCTTT. The chain recombines TRBV19 with TRBJ1-1; 8 bases are shared with TRBD1. The CDR3 covers 15 residues. CDR1 and CDR2 from the germline V gene are LNHDA and SQIVND (reference sequence). The V segment lost 4 bases and the J segment 4 bases; nucleotides outside the gene matches: 8.

The chain couples TRBV29-1 to TRBJ1-2; D unresolved. The ends were cut back, 3 bases at V and 4 bases at J, with 15 bases in the middle. The CDR3 loop spans 14 amino acids. Germline CDR1 SQVTM, CDR2 ANQGSEA. In DNA form, the CDR3 reads TGCAGCGTTGACTTTGATAGGACGGGCTATGGCTACACCTTC. It is translated as CSVDFDRTGYGYTF.

There are many counts of this clonotype. The rearrangement joins TRBV3-1 to TRBJ2-7; a possible D gene is TRBD1 (6 bases). This CDR3 has 14 residues. The germline V and J ends were trimmed by 1 base and 3 bases, with 10 bases remaining between them. CDR1 LGHDT and CDR2 YNNKEL come from the germline V gene (reference sequence). The CDR3, as DNA: TGTGCCAGCAGCCAAGGTCAGGGGATCTACGAGCAGTACTTC. It yields the protein CASSQGQGIYEQYF.

There are a few counts of this clonotype. The chain recombines TRBV28 with TRBJ2-7; possibly TRBD2 for D (5 bases). CDR1 is MDHEN, CDR2 SYDVKM, per germline. The V and J ends lost 3 bases and 0 bases respectively, with 9 bases between them. The CDR3 is made up of 14 amino acids. The CDR3 sequence: CASSFFRDSYEQYF. CDR3 DNA sequence: TGTGCCAGCAGTTTTTTTCGGGACTCCTACGAGCAGTACTTC.

This chain connects TRBV7-9 to TRBJ2-1, with TRBD2 identical over 7 bases. The CDR3 is 14 residues long. Losses at the gene ends were 5 bases for V and 4 bases for J; bases not matched to a gene: 5. Germline V CDR1 and CDR2: SEHNR, FQNEAQ (reference sequence). CDR3 in amino acids: CASSVSAGYNEQFF. As DNA, the CDR3 is TGTGCCAGCAGCGTGTCAGCGGGGTACAATGAGCAGTTCTTC.

There are a few counts of this clonotype. In DNA form, the CDR3 reads TGTGCCAGCAGCTTGGAAGAGGGCTACACTGAAGCTTTCTTT. Protein: CASSLEEGYTEAFF. V gene TRBV5-5 combines with J gene TRBJ1-1; D uncertain. V was trimmed by 0 bases and J by 3 bases, leaving 9 bases between them. Germline values: CDR1 SGHKS, CDR2 YYEKEE (reference sequence). This CDR3 spans 14 amino acids.

This clonotype turned up a few times. V gene TRBV6-1 combines with J gene TRBJ2-1; a weak D match, TRBD1 (6 bases). Trimming cost V 2 bases and J 5 bases, with 19 bases left between them. CDR3 length: 17 amino acids. Germline CDR1 reads MNHNS; CDR2 reads SASEGT. The CDR3 here is CASSENRGQGSDNEQFF. In nucleotides, the CDR3 is TGTGCCAGCAGTGAAAATCGAGGGCAGGGGTCCGACAATGAGCAGTTCTTC.

This clonotype was recorded many times. The chain joins TRBV5-5 to TRBJ1-4, with D unresolved. Germline V CDR1 and CDR2: SGHKS, YYEKEE (reference sequence). V lost 1 base and J 3 bases, leaving 10 bases between the germline ends. The CDR3 loop spans 15 amino acids. The CDR3 sequence: CASSLSSRPNEKLFF. CDR3 nucleotides: TGTGCCAGCAGCTTGTCAAGTCGGCCTAATGAAAAACTGTTTTTT.

This sequence joins TRBV2 and TRBJ1-2; D may be TRBD1 (5 bases). Between the trimmed V and J ends, which lost 4 bases and 3 bases, there was a span of 9 bases. This CDR3 region has 13 residues. Germline CDR1 SNHLY, CDR2 FYNNEI. CDR3 in amino acids: CASSVPGHYGYTF. The CDR3 DNA reads TGTGCCAGCAGTGTACCGGGGCACTATGGCTACACCTTC.

This clonotype showed up many times. The V gene is TRBV25-1, the J gene TRBJ2-3, with TRBD2 matching 10 bases. This CDR3 is 16 amino acids long. After removal of 1 base from V and 3 bases from J, the junction contained 4 bases not matched to a gene. Germline CDR1 is MGHDK and CDR2 is SYGVNS. Here the CDR3 DNA reads TGTGCCAGCAGTGAATTACCTAGCGGGAGTACAGATACGCAGTATTTT. This gives the protein CASSELPSGSTDTQYF.